This T cell receptor beta chain was documented in a study of blood T cells in healthy people across ages. It was with a sample-barcoded 5' primer and a J-beta primer mix that a second PCR of roughly 7 to 12 cycles was run. Each cDNA molecule received a tag from a template-switch adaptor that had 12 random nucleotides. Each sample yielded at least 2.5 million CDR3-containing paired-end reads. TCRdb called the 5' RACE reads again in MiXCR, with one record for every CDR3 protein. The repertoire holds fewer than 800,000 distinct CDR3 sequences, 49% seen once, with under 35% in the top ten. Germline loops: CDR1 SGHDT, CDR2 YYEEEE. The CDR3 covers 16 residues. Study-level findings and limits: For the donors, CMV status was unknown and possibly confounded expanded clonotype changes.

Regarding this clonotype: What it recognizes is unknown.

What was sequenced was blood. The chain employs TRBV5-6 and TRBJ2-4; D is perhaps TRBD1 (6 bases). Matching the DNA end better, TRBJ2-7 makes the J call doubtful. The TCR was taken from a woman in her sixties in good health. In DNA, the CDR3 is TGTGCCAGCAGCTTGTGGGGCCTAACAGGGTACCACGAGCAGTACTTC. Residues: CASSLWGLTGYHEQYF.